This TCR beta chain was observed in a study of post-analysis software for immune sequencing data. Study outcomes and limitations: The authors found that F measure strongly co-clustered same-batch samples. Five TRBV segments (TRBV5-6, TRBV5-1 and TRBV20-1 among them) occurred more frequently in patients than in controls. Those with multiple sclerosis, the patient group, showed significantly lower normalized Chao1 diversity than controls.

Worth noting for this clonotype: Its antigen is unidentified.

Tagging with unique molecular identifiers was a feature of the TCR beta cDNA libraries. From the PCR reads, TCRdb called clonotypes with MiXCR, one entry per CDR3 protein. Among around 770,000 distinct CDR3 sequences listed, 46% were seen once. The CDR3 contains 15 residues. Trimming pared 4 bases from V and 3 bases from J, leaving 18 bases between. From germline, CDR1 is DFQATT and CDR2 SNEGSKA (reference sequence). The receptor was derived from a girl aged 10-17 years with multiple sclerosis. What was sequenced was blood. The chain joins TRBV20-1 to TRBJ1-2, with D perhaps TRBD1 (5 bases). The CDR3 here is CSAIGLQGADYGYTF. As DNA, the CDR3 is TGCAGTGCTATAGGGTTGCAGGGCGCCGACTATGGCTACACCTTC.